This T cell receptor (beta chain) emerged from a study of control samples from healthy donors and cancer patients. Data came from immunoSEQ multiplex PCR; TCRdb stores just in-frame clones and leaves some out. The repertoire includes some 120,000 clones, roughly 90% of them detected once, and more than 2% sits in the top ten. Trimming cost V 1 base and J 0 bases, with 3 bases left between them. This CDR3 has 13 residues. CDR1 is KGHSH, CDR2 LQKENI, per germline. Sequencing was done on a sample of blood. The sequence derives from a man aged 18 to 30 in good health. The gene calls are TRBV18 and TRBJ1-1; D unresolved. The DNA for the CDR3 is TGTGCCAGCTCACCACTAATGAACACTGAAGCTTTCTTT. Its protein product is CASSPLMNTEAFF.